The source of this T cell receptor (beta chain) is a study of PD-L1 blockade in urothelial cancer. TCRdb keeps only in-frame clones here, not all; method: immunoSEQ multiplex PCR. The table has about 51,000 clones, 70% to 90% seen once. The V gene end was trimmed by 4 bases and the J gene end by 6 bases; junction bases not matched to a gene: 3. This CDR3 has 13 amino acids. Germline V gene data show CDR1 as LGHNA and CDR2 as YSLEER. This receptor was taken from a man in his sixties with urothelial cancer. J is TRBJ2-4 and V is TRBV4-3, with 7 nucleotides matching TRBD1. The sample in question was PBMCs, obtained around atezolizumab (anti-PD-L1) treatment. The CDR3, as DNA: TGCGCCAGCAGCCCGGGACAGTTAAACATTCAGTACTTC. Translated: CASSPGQLNIQYF.